This T cell receptor beta chain emerged from a study of CD8 T cells in Susac syndrome. Sequencing of TCR beta was performed on blood CD8+ and CD4+ T cells. Included as multiple sclerosis controls were treatment-naive patients who had stable or active relapsing-remitting disease. CD8+ and CD4+ T cells were negatively isolated; TEMRA cells were FACS-enriched. On this clonotype itself: What it binds is unknown.

Findings of the study overall: The study recognized that the number of individuals in its TCR sequencing and HLA analysis was relatively small.

RNA, at about 0.45 to 1 ug, was reverse transcribed with random hexamers. TCRdb re-derived calls from the immunoSEQ multiplex PCR reads in MiXCR, one entry per CDR3 protein. The data contain more than 150,000 distinct CDR3 sequences, around 95% of them singletons. Germline V lookup: CDR1 KGHDR, CDR2 SFDVKD. The germline V and J ends were trimmed by 11 bases and 4 bases, with 17 bases remaining between them. CDR3 length: 13 residues. The V and J genes are TRBV24-1 and TRBJ2-7; possibly TRBD2 for D (6 bases). Specimen: CD8+ T cells from PBMCs. The receptor was derived from a human donor with multiple sclerosis. DNA for the CDR3: TGTGCCAACCCCCGCGGGATACAATACGAGCAGTACTTC. Encoded protein: CANPRGIQYEQYF.